This TCR beta chain stems from a study of T cell changes during pregnancy in multiple sclerosis. Germline CDR1 is SGHVS and CDR2 is FNYEAQ. With 6 bases clipped from V and 5 bases from J, the junction kept 10 bases outside the gene matches. The CDR3 runs to 15 residues. Repertoires were generated with immunoSEQ multiplex PCR, while TCRdb's copy carries only in-frame clones and drops some. The sample records 60,000 to 70,000 clones, about nine tenths being singletons. Sequenced material: peripheral blood, taken in the third trimester of pregnancy. The chain couples TRBV7-6 to TRBJ2-5; 9 bases map to TRBD2. The receptor was derived from a female donor in good health, enrolled as a control in a pregnancy study. The CDR3 spells CASRQERGAGETQYF. The CDR3 DNA reads TGTGCCAGCAGACAGGAGCGGGGGGCCGGGGAGACCCAGTACTTC.